This entry is about one T cell receptor beta chain. This record comes from a study of blood T cell repertoires in COVID-19. Study details: Sites across the United States, Italy and Spain contributed samples from acute and convalescent COVID-19. Sample material is recorded as cDNA or gDNA derived from T cells, B-cell-depleted T cells, or PBMCs.

Original analysis: Counts of nucleated cells, estimated from reference gene primer amplification, were obtained. Sequencing was performed with immunoSEQ multiplex PCR; in TCRdb, only in-frame clones are kept and a portion is missing. D and trimming were read from the DNA, whereas the V and J calls and clone size are those reported in that table. The data contain some 220,000 clones, 84% of them singletons. There are 11 residues in the CDR3. Trimming stripped 5 bases from V and 3 bases from J, with 5 bases between. Germline CDR1 and CDR2: LNHDA and SQIVND (reference sequence). This sequence joins TRBV19 and TRBJ2-7; no firm D call. The material sequenced was peripheral blood. The TCR originated in a woman in her 30s who had recovered from COVID-19. CDR3 nucleotides: TGTGCCAGTAGTTCGTACTACGAGCAGTACTTC. Its protein is CASSSYYEQYF.